What follows are 31 T cell receptor beta chains derived from one specimen sequenced in a study of blood T cells in healthy people across ages. The use of a sample-barcoded 5' primer and a J-beta primer mix characterized a second PCR of roughly 6 to 12 cycles. MiXCR was run by TCRdb on the 5' RACE reads, yielding one entry per CDR3 protein. The sample includes about 680,000 distinct CDR3 sequences, around 48% of them seen just once. Specimen: blood. The receptor source for this set is a woman aged 55-69 years in good health.

The chain carries TRBV14 and TRBJ1-2; tentatively, D is TRBD1 (6 bases). CDR3 length equals 14 residues. The germline V gene encodes CDR1 SGHDN and CDR2 FVKESK. Trimming took 5 bases from V and 7 from J, leaving 17 bases between them. The CDR3 sequence is CASSNGQRGFGYTF. CDR3 sequence (DNA): TGTGCCAGCAGCAACGGACAGAGAGGGTTTGGCTACACCTTC.

In this sample, this clonotype turned up a few times. The V and J genes are TRBV7-8 and TRBJ2-7; 7 bases line up with TRBD1. CDR1 and CDR2 (germline): SGHVS, FQNEAQ. J was trimmed by 0 bases and V by 6 bases; bases with no gene match: 11. The CDR3 is 16 residues long. This chain's CDR3 is CASSPWGQSDSYEQYF. CDR3 bases: TGTGCCAGCAGTCCCTGGGGACAGTCTGACTCCTACGAGCAGTACTTC.

This clonotype showed up just a few times. An end of the junction differs from the germline gene, which may be a read error. The chain is built from TRBV7-7 and TRBJ2-7; 8 bases align to TRBD1. CDR1 is SSHAT, CDR2 FNYEAQ, per germline (reference sequence). The CDR3 spans 15 residues. In DNA, the CDR3 is TGTGCTAGCAGCTATGGGACAGGATATCCCTACGAGCAGTACTTC. Encoded protein: CASSYGTGYPYEQYF. Drawing the rest from reference TRBV7-7 and TRBJ2-7, the complete variable domain is GAGVSQSPRYKVTKRGQDVTLRCDPISSHATLYWYQQALGQGPEFLTYFNYEAQPDKSGLPSDRFSAERPEGSISTLTIQRTEQRDSAMYRCASSYGTGYPYEQYFGPGTRLTVT.

V usage is TRBV28 and J usage is TRBJ2-7; D is tentatively TRBD1 or TRBD2 (7 bases each). Per the germline V gene, CDR1 is MDHEN and CDR2 is SYDVKM. Trimming removed 1 base from V and 6 bases from J, with 16 bases in between. CDR3 length equals 15 residues. For the CDR3, the DNA is TGTGCCAGCAGTTTATCAGGGCAGGGGGGGTCCGAGCAGTACTTC. Protein sequence: CASSLSGQGGSEQYF.

The V and J genes are TRBV7-9 and TRBJ1-1, with a possible D match to TRBD1 (5 bases). This CDR3 spans 13 amino acids. The V end lost 10 bases, the J end lost 1 base, and 13 bases lay between the germline ends. Germline V gives CDR1 SEHNR, CDR2 FQNEAQ (reference sequence). CDR3 region: CATATQENTEAFF. CDR3 bases: TGTGCCACCGCTACACAGGAGAACACTGAAGCTTTCTTT.

This chain joins TRBV11-3 and TRBJ2-7; 9 nucleotides align to TRBD2. V lost 2 bases, J lost 4 bases, and 6 bases stayed unmatched. The CDR3 totals 15 residues. Germline V gene sequence: CDR1 SGHNT, CDR2 YENEEA. CDR3 protein: CASSLNAGGPYEQYF. CDR3 DNA sequence: TGTGCCAGCAGCTTAAACGCGGGAGGGCCTTACGAGCAGTACTTC.

In its sample, this clonotype was seen a few times. This chain connects TRBV3-1 to TRBJ2-4; D remains unclear. Deletions cut 1 base from V and 0 bases from J, with 10 bases between. Germline V lookup: CDR1 LGHDT, CDR2 YNNKEL (reference sequence). CDR3 length equals 16 residues. The CDR3 sequence is CASSQGLTKAKNIQYF. In DNA form, the CDR3 reads TGTGCCAGCAGCCAAGGGTTGACAAAAGCCAAAAACATTCAGTACTTC.

V is TRBV10-3 and J is TRBJ2-1; 10 bases fit TRBD2. The CDR3 totals 15 residues. V shed 3 bases, J shed 5 bases, and the junction held 4 bases outside the gene matches. Germline V lookup: CDR1 ENHRY, CDR2 SYGVKD. In DNA, the CDR3 is TGTGCCATCAGTGAACAAACTAGCGGGGACAATGAGCAGTTCTTC. Translating it yields CAISEQTSGDNEQFF.

The CDR3 region is CASSAAGASNEQFF. CDR3 in DNA: TGTGCCAGCAGTGCAGCGGGAGCCTCCAATGAGCAGTTCTTC. The J gene is TRBJ2-1, the V gene TRBV6-5; 8 positions match TRBD2. The V segment lost 5 bases and the J segment 6 bases; nucleotides outside the gene matches: 6. Looked up from germline, CDR1 is MNHEY and CDR2 is SVGAGI. The CDR3 spans 14 residues.

This chain connects TRBV6-6 to TRBJ2-7; D ambiguous. The V gene lost 2 bases and the J gene lost 3 bases, with 11 bases spanning the gap. Germline V gives CDR1 MNHNY, CDR2 SVGAGI (reference sequence). The CDR3 consists of 14 residues. The CDR3 bases are TGTGCCAGCAGTTACAGAGTGGCTTTCTACGAGCAGTACTTC. It encodes CASSYRVAFYEQYF.

The chain couples TRBV6-5 to TRBJ2-4; D might be TRBD1 (6 bases). The J call may be faulty, since TRBJ2-7 better matches the DNA end. This CDR3 region has 13 residues. Germline CDR1 and CDR2: MNHEY and SVGAGI. As DNA, the CDR3 is TGTGCCAGCAGGCTACAGGGTATCAACGAGCAGTACTTC. Its protein product is CASRLQGINEQYF.

This clonotype came up a few times. The V gene is TRBV28, the J gene TRBJ2-7; 9 bases agree with TRBD1. Germline CDR1 MDHEN, CDR2 SYDVKM. The trim removed 3 bases at V and 4 bases at J, leaving 10 bases unmatched. The length of the CDR3 is 16 residues. The CDR3 region is CASSFPGRTGVYEQYF. In DNA, the CDR3 is TGTGCCAGCAGTTTCCCGGGAAGGACAGGGGTTTACGAGCAGTACTTC.

This clonotype was observed a few times. The rearrangement uses TRBV10-3 and TRBJ2-7, with a possible D match to TRBD1 (6 bases). The V gene's germline CDR1 is ENHRY and CDR2 SYGVKD. The CDR3 sequence is 14 residues long. Trimming shortened V by 6 bases and J by 0 bases, and 12 bases separated the two germline ends. Here the CDR3 reads CAIREGQSSYEQYF. Written as DNA, the CDR3 is TGTGCCATCAGGGAAGGACAGAGCTCCTACGAGCAGTACTTC.

The chain has TRBV3-1 and TRBJ1-2, with D possibly TRBD1 on 5 matching bases. The germline V and J ends were trimmed by 1 base and 8 bases, with 20 bases remaining between them. This CDR3 spans 16 amino acids. Germline V lookup: CDR1 LGHDT, CDR2 YNNKEL (reference sequence). CDR3 protein: CASSQGGYGKSEGYTF. CDR3 nucleotide sequence: TGTGCCAGCAGCCAAGGGGGGTATGGGAAGTCTGAGGGCTACACCTTC.

As DNA, the CDR3 is TGCAGCGCCCTAACCCGGGACACTGAAGCTTTCTTT. Translation gives CSALTRDTEAFF. V and J are TRBV29-1 and TRBJ1-1, with D uncertain. This CDR3 contains 12 residues. V lost 7 bases, J lost 3 bases, and 12 bases lay in between. Germline assignment: CDR1 SQVTM and CDR2 ANQGSEA.

V gene TRBV29-1 combines with J gene TRBJ1-1; D gene uncertain. Deletions cut 6 bases from V and 5 bases from J, with 16 bases between. The CDR3 runs 13 residues. Germline CDR1 and CDR2: SQVTM and ANQGSEA. This CDR3 is CSVSPGRSTEAFF. The CDR3 nucleotides read TGCAGCGTCTCACCCGGACGATCAACTGAAGCTTTCTTT.

The chain recombines TRBV6-1 with TRBJ1-2, with no clear D. Between the trimmed V and J ends, which lost 4 bases and 6 bases, there was a span of 12 bases. The V gene's germline CDR1 is MNHNS and CDR2 SASEGT. This CDR3 comprises 13 residues. CDR3 protein: CASSVQTTNGYTF. Written as DNA, the CDR3 is TGTGCCAGCAGTGTACAAACGACCAATGGCTACACCTTC.

This sequence joins TRBV6-5 and TRBJ2-3; 8 bases fit TRBD1. The CDR3 runs 15 residues. From germline, CDR1 is MNHEY and CDR2 SVGAGI. J was trimmed by 2 bases and V by 5 bases; bases with no gene match: 6. The DNA for the CDR3 is TGTGCCAGCAGTAAACAGGGGGTTCACACAGATACGCAGTATTTT. Translation gives CASSKQGVHTDTQYF.

This sequence joins TRBV20-1 and TRBJ2-1; no firm D call. Germline values: CDR1 DFQATT, CDR2 SNEGSKA (reference sequence). The CDR3 sequence is 13 residues long. With 5 bases removed from V and 6 bases from J, the gap between germline ends came to 14 bases. The CDR3 region is CSAFRTNTNEQFF. In DNA form, the CDR3 reads TGCAGTGCTTTCAGGACCAACACCAATGAGCAGTTCTTC.

V is TRBV18 and J is TRBJ2-7, with D perhaps TRBD1 (6 bases). V was clipped by 8 bases and J by 2 bases, with 16 bases between them. Germline V lookup: CDR1 KGHSH, CDR2 LQKENI. This CDR3 has 14 amino acids. Written as DNA, the CDR3 is TGTGCCAGCCGCACAGGGCGTACCACCTACGAGCAGTACTTC. Its translation is CASRTGRTTYEQYF.

This clonotype came up a few times. V usage is TRBV28 and J usage is TRBJ2-3; 10 bases line up with TRBD2. The CDR3 totals 17 residues. With 5 bases clipped from V and 4 bases from J, the junction kept 12 bases outside the gene matches. Germline V gives CDR1 MDHEN, CDR2 SYDVKM. The CDR3 loop reads CASSLRTSGALSDTQYF. CDR3 DNA sequence: TGTGCCAGCAGTCTAAGGACTAGCGGCGCTCTTTCAGATACGCAGTATTTT.

For this clonotype: One end of the junction is discordant with germline, which a read error may explain. The V call is TRBV5-1, the J call TRBJ2-3; possibly TRBD1 for D (5 bases). The CDR3 totals 17 residues. Germline loops: CDR1 SGHRS, CDR2 YFSETQ. CDR3 sequence (DNA): TGCGTCAGCAGCTTTACCCGCAGGGTCTTGAGCACAGATACGCAGTATTTT. This gives the protein CVSSFTRRVLSTDTQYF.

Ten or more counts support this clonotype. The chain's CDR3 is CASSPGPYRTGELFF. For the CDR3, the DNA is TGTGCCAGCAGTCCGGGACCCTACAGGACGGGGGAGCTGTTTTTT. The chain employs TRBV12-3 or TRBV12-4 and TRBJ2-2; D could derive from TRBD1 or TRBD2 (5 bases each). The V and J ends lost 5 bases and 8 bases respectively, with 18 bases between them. The CDR3 has 15 amino acids.

This clonotype has more than one count but fewer than ten. This chain joins TRBV9 and TRBJ2-1; D may match TRBD1 or TRBD2 (5 bases each). Trimming took 4 bases from V and 9 from J, leaving 17 bases between them. Germline V lookup: CDR1 SGDLS, CDR2 YYNGEE. The CDR3 runs to 14 residues. Here the CDR3 DNA reads TGTGCCAGCAGCTCAGGGCGGGTAACTAGTGAGCAGTTCTTC. Translating it yields CASSSGRVTSEQFF.

The rearrangement links TRBV24-1 to TRBJ2-3; weak D call: TRBD2 (5 bases). Per the germline V gene, CDR1 is KGHDR and CDR2 is SFDVKD. The CDR3 spans 16 residues. V was trimmed by 2 bases and J by 0 bases, leaving 11 bases between them. Here the CDR3 DNA reads TGTGCCACCAGTGATTACGGCAGGACTAGCACAGATACGCAGTATTTT. Translating gives CATSDYGRTSTDTQYF.

In this sample, this clonotype turned up a few times. The V and J genes are TRBV5-1 and TRBJ2-1; D may be TRBD2 (7 bases). Germline V gene data show CDR1 as SGHRS and CDR2 as YFSETQ. V shed 1 base and J shed 6 bases, with 17 bases lying between them. This CDR3 comprises 16 residues. This CDR3 reads CASSLRGGALGNEQFF. CDR3 coding DNA: TGCGCCAGCAGCTTGCGTGGGGGGGCTCTGGGCAATGAGCAGTTCTTC.

This clonotype was picked up a small number of times. The rearrangement links TRBV28 to TRBJ2-7, with 7 nucleotides matching TRBD2. J gave up 3 bases and V 3 bases, and 8 bases lay outside the gene matches. CDR3 length: 15 residues. Germline V lookup: CDR1 MDHEN, CDR2 SYDVKM. CDR3 DNA: TGTGCCAGCAGTTTGGACCCTAGCGGAGACTACGAGCAGTACTTC. Amino acid sequence: CASSLDPSGDYEQYF.

The rearrangement joins TRBV19 to TRBJ2-5; possible D gene TRBD2, 6 bases. Germline V CDR1 and CDR2: LNHDA, SQIVND (reference sequence). This CDR3 has 13 amino acids. V dropped 5 bases and J dropped 7 bases, with 14 bases sitting between them. CDR3: CASSPSMGGTQYF. CDR3 coding DNA: TGTGCCAGTAGTCCCTCAATGGGGGGGACCCAGTACTTC.

This chain links TRBV28 with TRBJ2-2; D is unresolved. This CDR3 spans 12 amino acids. CDR1 MDHEN and CDR2 SYDVKM come from the germline V gene. V was cut by 2 bases and J by 7 bases, with 5 bases left in between. The CDR3 sequence: CASSLINGELFF. As DNA, the CDR3 is TGTGCCAGCAGTTTAATTAACGGGGAGCTGTTTTTT.

This clonotype was observed once. The rearrangement joins TRBV7-2 to TRBJ2-3, with no clear D. Germline V gives CDR1 SGHTA, CDR2 FQGNSA. The ends were cut back, 1 base at V and 0 bases at J, with 8 bases in the middle. This CDR3 comprises 15 residues. The CDR3 here is CASSLDSLSTDTQYF. The CDR3 DNA reads TGTGCCAGCAGCTTAGACAGTTTAAGCACAGATACGCAGTATTTT.

V gene TRBV7-2 combines with J gene TRBJ2-3; D perhaps matches TRBD2 (6 bases). Germline CDR1 SGHTA, CDR2 FQGNSA. This CDR3 contains 15 residues. Trimming shortened V by 5 bases and J by 2 bases, and 14 bases separated the two germline ends. The CDR3 here is CASSRAGTITDTQYF. CDR3 DNA sequence: TGTGCCAGCAGCCGTGCGGGGACGATCACAGATACGCAGTATTTT.